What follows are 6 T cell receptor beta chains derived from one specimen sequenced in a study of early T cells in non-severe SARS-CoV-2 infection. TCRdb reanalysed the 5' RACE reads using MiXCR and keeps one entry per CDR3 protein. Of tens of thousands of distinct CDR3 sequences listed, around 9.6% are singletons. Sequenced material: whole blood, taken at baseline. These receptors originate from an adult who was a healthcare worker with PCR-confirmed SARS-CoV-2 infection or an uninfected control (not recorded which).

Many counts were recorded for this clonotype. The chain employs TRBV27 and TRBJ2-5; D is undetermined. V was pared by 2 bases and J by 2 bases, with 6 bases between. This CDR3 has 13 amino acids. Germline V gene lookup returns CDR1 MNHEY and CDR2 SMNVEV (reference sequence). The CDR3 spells CASSLKAQETQYF. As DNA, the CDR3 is TGTGCCAGCAGTTTAAAGGCACAAGAGACCCAGTACTTC.

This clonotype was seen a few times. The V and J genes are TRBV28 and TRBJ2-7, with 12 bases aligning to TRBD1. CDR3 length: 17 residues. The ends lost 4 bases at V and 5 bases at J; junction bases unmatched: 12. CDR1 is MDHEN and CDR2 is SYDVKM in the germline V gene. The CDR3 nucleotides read TGTGCCAGCAGTTCGACCCCCGGGACAGGGGGCTTGAACGAGCAGTACTTC. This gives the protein CASSSTPGTGGLNEQYF.

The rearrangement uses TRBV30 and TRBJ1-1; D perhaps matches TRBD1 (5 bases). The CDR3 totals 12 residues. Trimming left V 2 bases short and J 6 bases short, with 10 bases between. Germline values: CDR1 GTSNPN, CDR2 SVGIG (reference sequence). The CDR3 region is CAWSLWGSEAFF. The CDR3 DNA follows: TGTGCCTGGAGTCTTTGGGGGTCTGAAGCTTTCTTT.

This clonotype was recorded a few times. The CDR3 sequence: CAWSVNRGSPLHF. CDR3 bases: TGTGCCTGGAGTGTTAATCGAGGATCACCCCTCCACTTT. V and J are TRBV30 and TRBJ1-6; unclear D gene. The ends were cut back, 0 bases at V and 10 bases at J, with 10 bases in the middle. CDR3 length: 13 amino acids. Germline V gene data show CDR1 as GTSNPN and CDR2 as SVGIG (reference sequence).

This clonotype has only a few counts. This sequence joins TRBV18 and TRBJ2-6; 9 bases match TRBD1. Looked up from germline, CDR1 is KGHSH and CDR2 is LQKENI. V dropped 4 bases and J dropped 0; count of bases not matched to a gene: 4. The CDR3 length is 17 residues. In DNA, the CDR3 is TGTGCCAGCTCACGAGGGACAGGGACCTCTGGGGCCAACGTCCTGACTTTC. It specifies CASSRGTGTSGANVLTF.

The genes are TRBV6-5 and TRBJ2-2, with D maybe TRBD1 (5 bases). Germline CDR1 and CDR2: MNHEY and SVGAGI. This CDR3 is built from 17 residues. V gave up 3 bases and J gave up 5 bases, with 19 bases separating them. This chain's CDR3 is CASSYVLTLSGTGELFF. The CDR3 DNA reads TGTGCCAGCAGTTATGTCTTGACTCTCTCAGGGACCGGGGAGCTGTTTTTT.